The text below deals with one T cell receptor beta chain. Trimming took 5 bases from V and 6 from J; bases not matched to a gene: 9. The CDR3 is 16 residues long. The germline gives CDR1 KGHSH, CDR2 LQKENI. The entry originates in a study of blood T cell repertoires in COVID-19. Whole-study context: The analysed material was cDNA or gDNA that came from T cells, B-cell-depleted T cells, or PBMCs.

Enrolled through a virtual design, the participants were between roughly 18 and 95 years of age and came from 24 US areas. Cohort 3 donors were reported recovered after two negative PCRs, clearance, or symptom resolution. The method was immunoSEQ multiplex PCR; TCRdb's version includes in-frame clones alone and lacks a portion of them. The data hold a few hundred thousand clones, with 87% observed a single time. The sequencing input was PBMCs or T cells enriched from blood (not recorded which). This clonotype originated in a woman younger than 30 who had recovered from COVID-19. This chain joins TRBV18 and TRBJ2-1; 11 bases match TRBD1. The chain's CDR3 is CASSSYGTGGINEQFF. DNA for the CDR3: TGTGCCAGCTCATCCTACGGGACAGGGGGGATCAATGAGCAGTTCTTC.